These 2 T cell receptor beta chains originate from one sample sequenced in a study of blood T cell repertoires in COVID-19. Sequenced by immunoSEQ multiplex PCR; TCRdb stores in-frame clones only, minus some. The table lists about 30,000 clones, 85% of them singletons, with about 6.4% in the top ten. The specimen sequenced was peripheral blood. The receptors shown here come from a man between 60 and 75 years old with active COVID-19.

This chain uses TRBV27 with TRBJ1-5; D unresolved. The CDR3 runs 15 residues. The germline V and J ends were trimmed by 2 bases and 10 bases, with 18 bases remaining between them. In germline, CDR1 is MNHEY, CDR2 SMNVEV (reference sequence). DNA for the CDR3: TGTGCCAGCAGTTTAATCCCCGACAAGTTGCAACCCCAGCATTTT. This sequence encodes CASSLIPDKLQPQHF.

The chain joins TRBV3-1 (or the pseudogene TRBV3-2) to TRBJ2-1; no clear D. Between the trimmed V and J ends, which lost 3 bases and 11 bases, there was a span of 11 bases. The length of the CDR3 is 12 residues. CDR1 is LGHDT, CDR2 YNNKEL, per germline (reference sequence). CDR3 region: CASSQKIGKQFF. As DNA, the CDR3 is TGTGCCAGCAGCCAGAAGATCGGTAAGCAGTTCTTC.